This T cell receptor beta chain was identified during a study of blood T cell repertoires in COVID-19. Data came from immunoSEQ multiplex PCR; TCRdb stores just in-frame clones and leaves some out. The table shows roughly 200,000 clones, with 85% to 90% occurring only once. Germline CDR1 is LGHDT and CDR2 is YNNKEL (reference sequence). The CDR3 length is 13 residues. The V gene lost 5 bases and the J gene lost 0 bases, with 7 bases spanning the gap. Sequenced: peripheral blood. The TCR comes from a man aged 35-49 years with active or convalescent COVID-19. The chain joins TRBV3-1 (or the pseudogene TRBV3-2) to TRBJ1-2; D is possibly TRBD1 (6 bases). CDR3 loop: CASSTGSNYGYTF. CDR3 coding DNA: TGTGCCAGCAGCACAGGGTCTAACTATGGCTACACCTTC.